This TCR beta chain appears in the sequencing data of a study of OX40 agonist ivuxolimab in advanced cancers. Study overall: Those enrolled were 82.7% male, with a mean age of about 66 years and ages from 23 to 79. Prior checkpoint blockade (anti-PD-1, anti-PD-L1 or anti-CTLA-4) was permitted; approximately 40% had it. General study results and limits: Clonal expansion was seen in CD4+ and CD8+ blood T cells by week 6 at 0.1 to 3.0 mg/kg. There were, on average, more expanded clones in CD8+ T cells than in CD4+.

The data were produced by immunoSEQ multiplex PCR, yet TCRdb's version contains in-frame clones alone and is incomplete. The sample has roughly 70,000 clones, roughly 80% seen once; the top ten hold approximately 1%. Germline V gene sequence: CDR1 SGHRS, CDR2 YFSETQ. This CDR3 is built from 14 residues. J was trimmed by 2 bases and V by 2 bases; bases with no gene match: 2. In the case of this clone: The antigen remains unidentified.

The chain joins TRBV5-1 to TRBJ2-7, with TRBD2 matching over 9 bases. Sequenced here: CD4+ or CD8+ T cells sorted from blood, sampled in a trial of the OX40 agonist ivuxolimab. This TCR came from an adult with an advanced solid tumor such as melanoma, head and neck, liver or kidney cancer. The CDR3 spells CASSFGGGAYEQYF. CDR3 nucleotides: TGCGCCAGCAGCTTTGGCGGGGGGGCCTACGAGCAGTACTTC.